Listed below are T cell receptor beta chains from one sample, sequenced in a study of identical twins. MiXCR was run by TCRdb on the 5' RACE reads, yielding one entry per CDR3 protein. Of about 240,000 distinct CDR3 sequences listed, around 7.6% are singletons. These same records also appear under a second study, on yellow fever vaccine responses in identical twins.

Sequencing was done on a sample of CD8+ T cells sorted from blood. These receptors were obtained from a woman aged 18-35 years in good health. Both conserved end residues are part of each CDR3. D genes are given only for firm matches. Clone size, where shown, is once, few, many, or a class for clones that have expanded.

j_gene	abundance	v_gene	d_gene	CDR3nt	CDR3aa
TRBJ2-7	few	TRBV3-1	.	TGTGCCAGCAGCCCACCGGGACATTCAACCTACGAGCAGTACTTC	CASSPPGHSTYEQYF
TRBJ1-1	.	TRBV27	.	TGTGCCAGCAGTTTACACCCCTGGGGGAACACTGAAGCTTTCTTT	CASSLHPWGNTEAFF
TRBJ1-4	many	TRBV15	.	TGTGCCACCAGCAGAGCCCATCGGGACGGCGCAACTAATGAAAAACTGTTTTTT	CATSRAHRDGATNEKLFF
TRBJ2-2	few	TRBV2	TRBD2	TGTGCCAGCAGTGATGGTAGCGGGGGGGCTCCGGGGGAGCTGTTTTTT	CASSDGSGGAPGELFF
TRBJ2-3	.	TRBV6-1	TRBD2	TGTGCCAGCAGAGAATCTAGCGGGAGTCGAGATACGCAGTATTTT	CASRESSGSRDTQYF
TRBJ2-2	.	TRBV6-2/TRBV6-3	.	TGTGCCAGCAGTTATTGGGGTCCGGACACCGGGGAGCTGTTTTTT	CASSYWGPDTGELFF
TRBJ2-3	many	TRBV7-8	TRBD1	TGTGCCAGCAGCCCGAGACAGGGGAGCACAGATACGCAGTATTTT	CASSPRQGSTDTQYF
TRBJ2-2	few	TRBV7-2	.	TGTGCCAGCAGCTTATTGGGGCGGAGGAACACCGGGGAGCTGTTTTTT	CASSLLGRRNTGELFF
TRBJ2-7	.	TRBV5-1	TRBD1	TGCGCCAGCAGCTTTTCCGGGACAGGGAAATTCGAGCAGTACTTC	CASSFSGTGKFEQYF
TRBJ1-2	.	TRBV29-1	.	TGCAGCGTTCGACCACTAACTAACTATGGCTACACCTTC	CSVRPLTNYGYTF
TRBJ1-1	.	TRBV12-3/TRBV12-4	.	TGTGCCAGCAGCCCGACCCTTGGGGAATTTGCAGAGCTGGTCGTTGGTGAAGCTTTCTTT	CASSPTLGEFAELVVGEAFF
TRBJ1-2	.	TRBV7-9	.	TGTGCCAGCAGCTTAGCGGGAGGGCAAGGCTACACCTTC	CASSLAGGQGYTF
TRBJ2-1	.	TRBV7-9	.	TGTGCCAGCAGCCCTAGCGCGGGACTGAGGATCAATGAGCAGTTCTTC	CASSPSAGLRINEQFF
TRBJ1-1	.	TRBV6-5	TRBD1	TGTGCCAGCAGTTTTACCGACAGGGGCATGAACACTGAAGCTTTCTTT	CASSFTDRGMNTEAFF
TRBJ2-6	few	TRBV21-1	.	TGTGCCAGCCCAGAGACAGGGACCAAACCCTCTGGGGCCAACGTCCTGACTTTC	CASPETGTKPSGANVLTF
TRBJ2-1	few	TRBV5-1	.	TGCGCCAGCAGCTTGGGTACGGGGAGCTCCTACAATGAGCAGTTCTTC	CASSLGTGSSYNEQFF
TRBJ1-1	many	TRBV29-1	.	TGCAGCGTTGAAAGGGCCAGGGGAGCTTTCTTT	CSVERARGAFF
TRBJ2-6	.	TRBV6-1	.	TGTGCCAGCAGTGACGACAGCTCTGGGGCCAACGTCCTGACTTTC	CASSDDSSGANVLTF
TRBJ1-1	few	TRBV7-9	.	TGTGCCAGCAGCTTGGGGATAAGGGACACTGAAGCTTTCTTT	CASSLGIRDTEAFF
TRBJ2-4	many	TRBV29-1	.	TGCAGCGTTGAAGATCAGGAGGGGGCGGCCAAAAACATTCAGTACTTC	CSVEDQEGAAKNIQYF
TRBJ2-7	few	TRBV5-1	TRBD1	TGCGCCAGCAGCGCCCGGGACAGTACCTACGAGCAGTACTTC	CASSARDSTYEQYF
TRBJ2-7	.	TRBV28	.	TGTGCCAGCAGTTTACCCCCCGACGAGCAGTACTTC	CASSLPPDEQYF
TRBJ2-7	few	TRBV7-8	.	TGTGCCAGCAGCTTAGGGAGGGGGCCCTCCTACGAGCAGTACTTC	CASSLGRGPSYEQYF
TRBJ1-1	few	TRBV13	.	TGTGCCAGCACCCCGGACGGCGGCACTGAAGCTTTCTTT	CASTPDGGTEAFF